These 27 T cell receptor beta chains share one sample of origin, sequenced in a study of blood T cell repertoires in COVID-19 (dated by TCRdb to about 2020). The receptor library was made with the immunoSEQ multiplex PCR assay. TCRdb retrieved this table from immuneACCESS and kept in-frame rearrangements only. Not all clones are present; in checked studies, unresolved V genes account for under half, and no reason is known for the remainder. The sample records 350,000 to 400,000 clones, approximately 90% of which are singletons. Jointly, the top ten make up 0.7% to 0.95% of the sample. Sequencing was performed on PBMCs or T cells enriched from blood (not recorded which). The receptors come from a woman aged 40 to 50 who had been exposed to COVID-19.

This chain joins TRBV30 and TRBJ1-6; D remains unclear. The CDR3 has 15 amino acids. V was trimmed by 2 bases and J by 4 bases, leaving 12 bases between them. Germline lookup yields CDR1 GTSNPN and CDR2 SVGIG (reference sequence). The CDR3 DNA reads as TGTGCCTGGAGTCCCCGAGAACCTTATAATTCACCCCTCCACTTT. This encodes CAWSPREPYNSPLHF.

The gene calls are TRBV5-8 and TRBJ1-6; 8 bases are a match to TRBD1. The germline V gene encodes CDR1 SGHTS and CDR2 YDEGEE. The J segment lost 4 bases and the V segment lost 2 bases, leaving 2 bases of the junction unmatched. This CDR3 comprises 15 residues. CDR3 loop: CASSFGTGYNSPLHF. The CDR3 nucleotides read TGTGCCAGCAGCTTTGGGACAGGTTATAATTCACCCCTCCACTTT.

The chain couples TRBV15 to TRBJ1-1; D gene ambiguous. Trimming took off 0 bases at V and 3 bases at J, with 8 bases between the two ends. The CDR3 contains 14 residues. Per germline, CDR1 LNHNV and CDR2 YYDKDF (reference sequence). This CDR3 reads CATSRDPSYTEAFF. The CDR3 coding sequence is TGTGCCACCAGCAGAGATCCGAGCTACACTGAAGCTTTCTTT.

The V and J genes are TRBV12-3 or TRBV12-4 and TRBJ1-2; 7 nucleotides align to TRBD1. V was clipped by 2 bases and J by 7 bases; unmatched bases: 4. The CDR3 has 13 amino acids. The CDR3 loop reads CASSLPDRVGYTF. The CDR3 DNA sequence: TGTGCCAGCAGTTTACCTGACAGGGTTGGCTACACCTTC.

The rearrangement links TRBV3-1 (or the pseudogene TRBV3-2) to TRBJ1-3; D unclear. V was clipped by 2 bases and J by 3 bases, with 11 bases between them. Germline loops: CDR1 LGHDT, CDR2 YNNKEL (reference sequence). CDR3 length: 15 residues. CDR3 protein: CASSQPASYGNTIYF. The CDR3 DNA reads as TGTGCCAGCAGCCAACCCGCGAGCTATGGAAACACCATATATTTT.

The chain carries TRBV6-2 or TRBV6-3 and TRBJ2-2; 10 nucleotides match TRBD1. The CDR3 is 15 residues long. Germline loops: CDR1 MNHEY, CDR2 SVGEGT. The J segment lost 3 bases and the V segment lost 6 bases, leaving 4 bases of the junction unmatched. The DNA for the CDR3 is TGTGCCAGCAGGCCTGGGACAGGGGACACCGGGGAGCTGTTTTTT. As protein: CASRPGTGDTGELFF.

The chain couples TRBV27 to TRBJ1-1; D may be TRBD1 (6 bases). Germline V gene lookup returns CDR1 MNHEY and CDR2 SMNVEV (reference sequence). V was shortened by 3 bases and J by 1 base, with 15 bases between the two germline ends. This CDR3 contains 16 residues. CDR3 protein: CASSFTQGDSNTEAFF. The CDR3 DNA reads TGTGCCAGCAGTTTTACACAGGGAGATTCGAACACTGAAGCTTTCTTT.

This clone appeared a single time. The chain combines TRBV6-6 with TRBJ2-4; D possibly corresponds to TRBD1 (7 bases). The germline V and J ends were trimmed by 6 bases and 1 base, with 16 bases remaining between them. From germline, CDR1 is MNHNY and CDR2 SVGAGI (reference sequence). The CDR3 contains 16 residues. The CDR3 bases are TGTGCCAGCAGGGGGGGACAGTCGGTTGCCAAAAACATTCAGTACTTC. It codes for CASRGGQSVAKNIQYF.

The V gene is TRBV30, the J gene TRBJ1-6; tentatively, D is TRBD1 (5 bases). V dropped 4 bases and J dropped 3 bases, with 13 bases sitting between them. This CDR3 has 15 residues. Germline values: CDR1 GTSNPN, CDR2 SVGIG (reference sequence). CDR3 sequence reads: CAWNGGGNYNSPLHF. DNA for the CDR3: TGTGCCTGGAACGGGGGGGGGAACTATAATTCACCCCTCCACTTT.

The rearrangement uses TRBV7-6 and TRBJ2-1, with unresolved D. This CDR3 region has 12 residues. V lost 4 bases to trimming and J lost 2 bases, with 3 bases between them. From germline, CDR1 is SGHVS and CDR2 FNYEAQ. The CDR3: CASSSTYNEQFF. In DNA form, the CDR3 reads TGTGCCAGCAGCTCCACCTACAATGAGCAGTTCTTC. The whole variable domain, filled in from reference TRBV7-6 and TRBJ2-1, reads GAGVSQSPRYKVTKRGQDVALRCDPISGHVSLYWYRQALGQGPEFLTYFNYEAQQDKSGLPNDRFSAERPEGSISTLTIQRTEQRDSAMYRCASSSTYNEQFFGPGTRLTVL.

The CDR3 region is CASSIRGTGNTIYF. The DNA of the CDR3 is TGTGCCAGTAGTATACGGGGGACTGGAAACACCATATATTTT. The V gene is TRBV19, the J gene TRBJ1-3; D might be TRBD1 (5 bases). V lost 2 bases to trimming and J lost 2 bases, with 7 bases between them. The CDR3 spans 14 residues. Germline CDR1 LNHDA, CDR2 SQIVND (reference sequence).

The rearrangement uses TRBV12-3 or TRBV12-4 and TRBJ1-5, with no clear D. Trimming left V 7 bases short and J 5 bases short, with 12 bases between. CDR3 length: 13 residues. Written as DNA, the CDR3 is TGTGCCAGCACCCTTAGACGGGATCAGCCCCAGCATTTT. This gives the protein CASTLRRDQPQHF.

This rearrangement joins TRBV10-3 to TRBJ2-6, with 9 bases fitting TRBD1. CDR1 and CDR2 (germline): ENHRY, SYGVKD. The junction had 10 bases not matched to a gene; V was cut back by 7 bases and J by 0 bases. CDR3 length: 18 amino acids. The CDR3 nucleotides are TGTGCCATCATGACCCGGGACAGGGCACCCTCTGGGGCCAACGTCCTGACTTTC. Translated: CAIMTRDRAPSGANVLTF.

This clone was found once. The chain links TRBV19 to TRBJ1-1; D remains unclear. The CDR3 extends over 14 amino acids. Per germline, CDR1 LNHDA and CDR2 SQIVND (reference sequence). The ends were cut back, 11 bases at V and 3 bases at J, with 19 bases in the middle. DNA for the CDR3: TGTGCCCTAAGCGGAGTTCGGCGGGACACTGAAGCTTTCTTT. Translation: CALSGVRRDTEAFF.

This chain uses TRBV5-8 with TRBJ1-1; D ambiguous. CDR1 and CDR2 from the germline V gene are SGHTS and YDEGEE. This CDR3 spans 14 amino acids. Between the trimmed V and J ends, which lost 6 bases and 7 bases, there was a span of 19 bases. DNA of the CDR3: TGTGCCAGCACCCGACCAACAATACAGATTGAAGCTTTCTTT. Its protein is CASTRPTIQIEAFF.

The chain joins TRBV3-1 (or the pseudogene TRBV3-2) to TRBJ1-3, with D unclear. There are 15 residues in the CDR3. V gave up 5 bases and J gave up 7 bases, with 18 bases separating them. Germline loops: CDR1 LGHDT, CDR2 YNNKEL (reference sequence). Here the CDR3 DNA reads TGTGCCAGCAGCTCACAATCTTACACCCAGAACACCATATATTTT. Translated, it gives CASSSQSYTQNTIYF.

V and J are TRBV30 and TRBJ1-5; possibly TRBD1 for D (6 bases). The CDR3 loop spans 14 amino acids. Trimming shortened V by 4 bases and J by 1 base, and 11 bases separated the two germline ends. Germline V gives CDR1 GTSNPN, CDR2 SVGIG (reference sequence). CDR3 region: CAWNTQGSNQPQHF. CDR3 in DNA: TGTGCCTGGAACACACAGGGAAGCAATCAGCCCCAGCATTTT. Supplemented by reference TRBV30 and TRBJ1-5, the full variable domain reads SQTIHQWPATLVQPVGSPLSLECTVEGTSNPNLYWYRQAAGRGLQLLFYSVGIGQISSEVPQNLSASRPQDRQFILSSKKLLLSDSGFYLCAWNTQGSNQPQHFGDGTRLSIL.

The chain has TRBV2 and TRBJ1-1; the D gene is possibly TRBD1 (6 bases). V shed 7 bases and J shed 3 bases, with 12 bases lying between them. Germline-derived CDR1 and CDR2 are SNHLY and FYNNEI. The CDR3 has 13 amino acids. The CDR3 DNA is TGTGCCAGCAACCCTCAGGGGCACACTGAAGCTTTCTTT. Residues: CASNPQGHTEAFF.

The chain uses TRBV5-1 and TRBJ2-1; 9 bases map to TRBD2. The CDR3 totals 17 residues. The V and J ends lost 4 bases and 0 bases, in that order; junction bases with no gene match: 8. The germline V gene has CDR1 SGHRS and CDR2 YFSETQ. CDR3 bases: TGCGCCAGCAGCCCTACCTTTAGCGGGAGCTCCTACAATGAGCAGTTCTTC. This codes for CASSPTFSGSSYNEQFF. Full variable domain (rest looked up from reference TRBV5-1 and TRBJ2-1): KAGVTQTPRYLIKTRGQQVTLSCSPISGHRSVSWYQQTPGQGLQFLFEYFSETQRNKGNFPGRFSGRQFSNSRSEMNVSTLELGDSALYLCASSPTFSGSSYNEQFFGPGTRLTVL.

The chain recombines TRBV29-1 with TRBJ1-4; 8 bases line up with TRBD1. Germline CDR1 and CDR2: SQVTM and ANQGSEA. The J segment lost 3 bases and the V segment lost 6 bases, leaving 3 bases of the junction unmatched. The CDR3 covers 13 residues. CDR3 in DNA: TGCAGCGTAGGACAGGGAGCTAATGAAAAACTGTTTTTT. Its translation: CSVGQGANEKLFF.

J is TRBJ1-2 and V is TRBV19, with D unresolved. CDR1 is LNHDA and CDR2 is SQIVND in the germline V gene (reference sequence). CDR3 length: 15 residues. The V end was cut by 5 bases, the J end by 0 bases, with 13 bases between. CDR3 DNA sequence: TGTGCCAGTAGTTTTCAAGTACATTCTAACTATGGCTACACCTTC. Protein sequence: CASSFQVHSNYGYTF.

This clone appeared a few times. The chain employs TRBV3-1 (or the pseudogene TRBV3-2) and TRBJ1-4; D unclear. With 4 bases removed from V and 0 bases from J, the gap between germline ends came to 9 bases. Per the germline V gene, CDR1 is LGHDT and CDR2 is YNNKEL (reference sequence). This CDR3 region has 15 residues. The CDR3 region is CASSPDIATNEKLFF. In nucleotides, the CDR3 is TGTGCCAGCAGCCCCGACATAGCAACTAATGAAAAACTGTTTTTT.

The gene calls are TRBV19 and TRBJ2-1, with 8 bases identical to TRBD1. Unmatched junction bases numbered 5, after V lost 3 bases and J lost 7 bases. CDR1 is LNHDA and CDR2 is SQIVND in the germline V gene (reference sequence). This CDR3 has 14 amino acids. CDR3 sequence reads: CASSIRGQGNEQFF. DNA for the CDR3: TGTGCCAGTAGTATCAGGGGGCAAGGTAATGAGCAGTTCTTC.

This clone was seen a single time. The CDR3 loop is CASSLGRGLYEQYF. The CDR3, as DNA: TGTGCCAGCAGCTTAGGCAGGGGGCTCTACGAGCAGTACTTC. The chain couples TRBV13 to TRBJ2-7, with 8 bases identical to TRBD1. Looked up from germline, CDR1 is PRHDT and CDR2 is FYEKMQ (reference sequence). CDR3 size: 14 residues. Losses at the gene ends were 0 bases for V and 3 bases for J; bases not matched to a gene: 1.

The V call is TRBV2, the J call TRBJ2-2; 7 nucleotides line up with TRBD1. The ends lost 9 bases at V and 8 bases at J; junction bases unmatched: 9. Germline CDR1 and CDR2: SNHLY and FYNNEI. The CDR3 is made up of 13 amino acids. CDR3: CASTGTVSGELFF. CDR3 coding DNA: TGTGCCAGTACCGGGACAGTATCAGGGGAGCTGTTTTTT.

V and J are TRBV5-5 and TRBJ1-1; 8 bases fit TRBD1. From germline, CDR1 is SGHKS and CDR2 YYEKEE (reference sequence). The CDR3 has 16 residues. With V trimmed by 4 bases and J by 1 base, 9 bases remained unmatched. The CDR3 nucleotides read TGTGCCAGCAGCCCCCAGCAGACAGGGGCGAACACTGAAGCTTTCTTT. Its protein is CASSPQQTGANTEAFF.

The chain combines TRBV9 with TRBJ1-4; the D gene is possibly TRBD1 (5 bases). V gave up 3 bases and J gave up 0 bases, with 6 bases separating them. There are 14 residues in the CDR3. Germline-derived CDR1 and CDR2 are SGDLS and YYNGEE. The CDR3 DNA reads TGTGCCAGCAGCGCGACAGCAACTAATGAAAAACTGTTTTTT. Encoded protein: CASSATATNEKLFF.